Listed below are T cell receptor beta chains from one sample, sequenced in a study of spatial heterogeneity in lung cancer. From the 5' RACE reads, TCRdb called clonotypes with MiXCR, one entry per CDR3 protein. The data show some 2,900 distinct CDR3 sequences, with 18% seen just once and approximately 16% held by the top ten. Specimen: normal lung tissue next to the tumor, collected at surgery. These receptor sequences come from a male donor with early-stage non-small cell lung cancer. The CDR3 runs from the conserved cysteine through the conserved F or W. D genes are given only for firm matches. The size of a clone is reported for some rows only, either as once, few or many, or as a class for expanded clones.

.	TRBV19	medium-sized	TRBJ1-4	TGTGCCAGTAGTACGGACGAAAAACTGTTTTTT	CASSTDEKLFF
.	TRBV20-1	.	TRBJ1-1	TGCAGTGCTAGAGCGGGGGGGACCGGCACTGAAGCTTTCTTT	CSARAGGTGTEAFF
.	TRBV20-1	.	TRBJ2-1	TGCAGTGCGGACGGGAAATACAATGAGCAGTTCTTC	CSADGKYNEQFF
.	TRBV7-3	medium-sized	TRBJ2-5	TGTGCCAGCAGCTTAAGCAGGGAAGAGACCCAGTACTTC	CASSLSREETQYF
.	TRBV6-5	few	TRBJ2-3	TGTGCCAGCAGTTATCGGCAGGTTGGCACAGATACGCAGTATTTT	CASSYRQVGTDTQYF
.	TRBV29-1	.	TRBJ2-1	TGCAGCGTTGAAGCACCCTACAATGAGCAGTTCTTC	CSVEAPYNEQFF
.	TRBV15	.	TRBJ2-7	TGTGCCACCAGCAGAGAGGGCAGTTACTACGAGCAGTACTTC	CATSREGSYYEQYF
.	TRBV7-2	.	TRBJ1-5	TGTGCCAGCAGCTTAGGCGGCAGGTCGGGTCAGCCCCAGCATTTT	CASSLGGRSGQPQHF
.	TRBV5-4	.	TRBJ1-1	TGTGCCAGCAGCTGGACGGGGACTGAAGCTTTCTTT	CASSWTGTEAFF
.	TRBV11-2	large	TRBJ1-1	TGTGCCAGCAGCTTACTGTCAGGGCCAAGCACTGAAGCTTTCTTT	CASSLLSGPSTEAFF
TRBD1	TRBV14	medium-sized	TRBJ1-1	TGTGCCAGCAGCTGGGACAGCAACACTGAAGCTTTCTTT	CASSWDSNTEAFF
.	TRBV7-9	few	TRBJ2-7	TGTGCCAGCAGCTACGGGACCTACGAGCAGTACTTC	CASSYGTYEQYF
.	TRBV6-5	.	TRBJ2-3	TGTGCCAGCAGTTACGAATTCACAGATACGCAGTATTTT	CASSYEFTDTQYF
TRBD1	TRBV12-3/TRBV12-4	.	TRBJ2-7	TGTGCCAGCAGTTTAGCGAAGCAGGGGGCAACGGAGCAGTACTTC	CASSLAKQGATEQYF
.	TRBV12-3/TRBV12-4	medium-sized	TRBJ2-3	TGTGCCAGCTATCTAGGGGATACGCAGTATTTT	CASYLGDTQYF
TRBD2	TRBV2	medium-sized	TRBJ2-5	TGTGCCAGCAGTGTTGCCGGGGGGAGCGAGACCCAGTACTTC	CASSVAGGSETQYF
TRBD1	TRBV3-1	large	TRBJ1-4	TGTGCCAGCAGCCCCCTCGGGACAGGGCATGAAAAACTGTTTTTT	CASSPLGTGHEKLFF
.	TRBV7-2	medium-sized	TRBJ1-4	TGTGCCAGCAGCAAGGACCTAAATAATCGTGAAAAACTGTTTTTT	CASSKDLNNREKLFF
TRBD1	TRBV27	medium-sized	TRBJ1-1	TGTGCCAGCACCCAGGGGGACACTGAAGCTTTCTTT	CASTQGDTEAFF
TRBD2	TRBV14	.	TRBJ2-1	TGTGCCAGCAGCCAAGATACTAGCGGGGACTCCTACTACAATGAGCAGTTCTTC	CASSQDTSGDSYYNEQFF
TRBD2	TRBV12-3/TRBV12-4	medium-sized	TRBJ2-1	TGTGCCAGCAGCAAAACTAGCGGGAGGGCCCAGGAGCAGTTCTTC	CASSKTSGRAQEQFF
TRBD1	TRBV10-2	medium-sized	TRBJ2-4	TGCGCCAGCAGTGAGTGGAATGGACAGGAAAAAAACATTCAGTACTTC	CASSEWNGQEKNIQYF
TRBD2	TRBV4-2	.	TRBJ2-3	TGTGCCAGCAGCCAAACCCTCCTAGCGGGGGGGACCTCTGGCACAGATACGCAGTATTTT	CASSQTLLAGGTSGTDTQYF
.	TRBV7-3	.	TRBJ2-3	TGTGCCAGCAGCTTAAGGCCCGGAAACACAGATACGCAGTATTTT	CASSLRPGNTDTQYF
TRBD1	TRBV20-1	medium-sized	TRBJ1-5	TGCAGTGCTACGAGACAGGGGATTAGCAATCAGCCCCAGCATTTT	CSATRQGISNQPQHF
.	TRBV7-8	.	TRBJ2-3	TGTGCCAGCAGCTTTAGTTCCGGTTCTAGCACAGATACGCAGTATTTT	CASSFSSGSSTDTQYF
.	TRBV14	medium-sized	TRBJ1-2	TGTGCCAGCAGCCAAGACAGGGACCAGTACTATGGCTACACCTTC	CASSQDRDQYYGYTF
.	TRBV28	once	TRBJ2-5	TGTGCCAGCGCTCCGGTCACGGAGACCCAGTACTTC	CASAPVTETQYF
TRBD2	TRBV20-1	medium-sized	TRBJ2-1	TGCAGTGCTCGTACGTGGGGGCTAGCGGGAGGCGGCAACAATGAGCAGTTCTTC	CSARTWGLAGGGNNEQFF
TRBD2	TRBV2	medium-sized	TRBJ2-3	TGTGCCAGTAGCGGGGCGGGAATCACAGATACGCAGTATTTT	CASSGAGITDTQYF
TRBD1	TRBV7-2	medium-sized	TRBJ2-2	TGTGCCAGCAGCTTACGGACAGGGGTTGAGACCGGGGAGCTGTTTTTT	CASSLRTGVETGELFF
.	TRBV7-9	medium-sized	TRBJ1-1	TGTGCCAGCAGGCCCGGAGGGGGGGCGGGCACTGAAGCTTTCTTT	CASRPGGGAGTEAFF
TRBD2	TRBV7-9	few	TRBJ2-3	TGTGCCAGCAGCTTAGTAGCTAGCGGGGGAGATACGCAGTATTTT	CASSLVASGGDTQYF
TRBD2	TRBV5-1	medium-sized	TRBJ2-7	TGCGCCAGCAGCTTGGATTCGGTAGCGGGGTCCTACGAGCAGTACTTC	CASSLDSVAGSYEQYF
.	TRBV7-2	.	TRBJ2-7	TGTGCCAGCAGCCGGGTTAACGAGCAGTACTTC	CASSRVNEQYF
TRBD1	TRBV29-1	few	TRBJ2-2	TGCAGCGTTAAGTCCCCGGGACAGGGGACCGGGGAGCTGTTTTTT	CSVKSPGQGTGELFF
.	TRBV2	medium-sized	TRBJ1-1	TGTGCCAGCAGTGAGGGTCTTGAAGCTTTCTTT	CASSEGLEAFF
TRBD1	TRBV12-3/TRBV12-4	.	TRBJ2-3	TGTGCCAGCAGTGATGACAGGGCAGATACGCAGTATTTT	CASSDDRADTQYF
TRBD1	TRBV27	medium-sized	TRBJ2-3	TGTGCCAGCAGTTTAAGTTCCCCCGGGGGACAGGGGAGCACAGATACGCAGTATTTT	CASSLSSPGGQGSTDTQYF
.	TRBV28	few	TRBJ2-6	TGTGCCAGCAGTTTGGGAGTTGGTTCCGGGGCCAACGTCCTGACTTTC	CASSLGVGSGANVLTF